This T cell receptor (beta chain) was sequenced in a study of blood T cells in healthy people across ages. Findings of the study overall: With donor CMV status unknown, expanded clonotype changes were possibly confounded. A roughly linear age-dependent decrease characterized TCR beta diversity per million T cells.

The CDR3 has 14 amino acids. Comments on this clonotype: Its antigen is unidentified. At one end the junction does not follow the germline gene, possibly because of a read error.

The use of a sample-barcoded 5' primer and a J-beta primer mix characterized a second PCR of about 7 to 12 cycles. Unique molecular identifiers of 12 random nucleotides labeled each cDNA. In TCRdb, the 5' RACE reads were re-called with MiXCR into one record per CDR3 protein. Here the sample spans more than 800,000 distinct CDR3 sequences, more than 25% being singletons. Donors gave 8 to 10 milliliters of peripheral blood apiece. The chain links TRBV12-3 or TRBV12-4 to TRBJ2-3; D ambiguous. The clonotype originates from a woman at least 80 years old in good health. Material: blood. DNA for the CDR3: TGTGCCAGCAGCCCACGGGTGAGATCAGATGCGCAGTATTTT. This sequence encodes CASSPRVRSDAQYF.